These 11 T cell receptor beta chains share one sample of origin, sequenced in a study of tumor and adjacent non-tumor tissue in lung cancer. A modified ARM-PCR protocol with three rounds of nested PCR amplified TCRbeta. TCRdb reprocessed the multiplex PCR reads via MiXCR and lists one record per CDR3 protein. This table holds around 140,000 distinct CDR3 sequences, around 67% found once. RNA was extracted from bulk tissue without any cell sorting. The sequenced sample was lung tumor tissue. All receptors derive from a man between 60 and 70 years old with small cell lung cancer.

As to this clonotype: The conserved phenylalanine or tryptophan normally closing the CDR3 is absent here, so this likely arose from a read error. The V and J genes are TRBV28 and TRBJ2-2; tentative D call: TRBD1 (6 bases). The germline V gene encodes CDR1 MDHEN and CDR2 SYDVKM. Trimming removed 4 bases at V and 7 bases at J, with 16 bases between. This CDR3 is built from 15 residues. The CDR3 here is CASSSVGGGSGELFS. CDR3 bases: TGTGCCAGCAGTTCGGTTGGGGGCGGAAGCGGGGAGCTGTTTTCT.

As concerns this clonotype: A read error may produce the germline difference seen at one junction end. This chain uses TRBV10-3 with TRBJ2-3; D is perhaps TRBD1 (5 bases). Germline assignment: CDR1 ENHRY and CDR2 SYGVKD. CDR3 length equals 15 residues. Here the CDR3 reads CVISESRGSIDTQYF. The CDR3 DNA is TGTGTCATCAGTGAATCTAGGGGAAGCATAGATACGCAGTATTTT.

This clonotype appeared a single time. This chain uses TRBV20-1 with TRBJ2-7, with D uncertain. Germline V gene data show CDR1 as DFQATT and CDR2 as SNEGSKA (reference sequence). The CDR3 is made up of 11 amino acids. V was pared by 8 bases and J by 4 bases, with 12 bases between. The CDR3 here is CSIPLGYEQYF. In nucleotides, the CDR3 is TGCAGTATTCCTTTGGGGTACGAGCAGTACTTC.

As for this clonotype: An end of the junction differs from the germline gene, which may be a read error. This chain connects TRBV20-1 to TRBJ1-1; D may be TRBD1 (6 bases). This CDR3 contains 12 residues. CDR1 DFQATT and CDR2 SNEGSKA come from the germline V gene (reference sequence). Here the CDR3 DNA reads TGCAGTGCTGGAGAGGGACATCTGGAAGCTTTCTTT. Translating gives CSAGEGHLEAFF.

This clonotype was picked up many times. The genes are TRBV20-1 and TRBJ1-6, with TRBD1 identical over 7 bases. In germline, CDR1 is DFQATT, CDR2 SNEGSKA (reference sequence). Unmatched junction bases numbered 5, after V lost 2 bases and J lost 1 base. The CDR3 sequence is 16 residues long. CDR3 residues: CSARLTGESYNSPLHF. Here the CDR3 DNA reads TGCAGTGCTAGACTAACAGGGGAATCCTATAATTCACCCCTCCACTTT.

The V and J genes are TRBV13 and TRBJ2-3; D remains ambiguous. Germline V CDR1 and CDR2: PRHDT, FYEKMQ (reference sequence). Trimming took off 4 bases at V and 6 bases at J, with 14 bases between the two ends. The CDR3 loop spans 14 amino acids. The CDR3 sequence is CASSSRRSSDTQYF. The CDR3, as DNA: TGTGCCAGCAGCTCCCGGCGGTCGTCGGATACGCAGTATTTT.

As to this clonotype: Just one base apart from a much larger clone, this may be a read error. The CDR3 does not end in the conserved phenylalanine or tryptophan, so this is likely a read error. The CDR3 sequence is CASSLDPSGDTEAFI. DNA for the CDR3: TGTGCCAGCAGCTTAGATCCTTCTGGGGACACTGAAGCTTTCATT. V is TRBV11-2 and J is TRBJ1-1; D remains ambiguous. The CDR3 contains 15 residues. Per the germline V gene, CDR1 is SGHAT and CDR2 is FQNNGV. V was shortened by 0 bases and J by 3 bases, with 11 bases between the two germline ends.

This chain joins TRBV28 and TRBJ2-1; D possibly corresponds to TRBD1 (6 bases). Per germline, CDR1 MDHEN and CDR2 SYDVKM. The CDR3 contains 15 residues. Trimming left V 5 bases short and J 5 bases short, with 16 bases between. The CDR3 region has the DNA TGTGCCAGCAGTCTCCCGCTGACAGGACACAATGAGCAGTTCTTC. Translated, it gives CASSLPLTGHNEQFF.

The V and J genes are TRBV6-5 and TRBJ2-1, with D perhaps TRBD2 (6 bases). Per germline, CDR1 MNHEY and CDR2 SVGAGI. Deletions cut 7 bases from V and 5 bases from J, with 21 bases between. This CDR3 comprises 16 residues. The chain's CDR3 is CASTLMSLGTDNEQFF. The CDR3 DNA follows: TGTGCCAGCACTTTAATGAGCCTCGGGACTGACAATGAGCAGTTCTTC.

This clonotype was observed once. A read error may explain this, as a much larger clone is one base away. V is TRBV20-1 and J is TRBJ2-3, with 7 bases lining up with TRBD2. In germline, CDR1 is DFQATT, CDR2 SNEGSKA (reference sequence). This CDR3 has 13 residues. The CDR3 DNA is TGCACTGCTAGTGCGGGAGCTATAGATACGCAGTATTTT. It encodes CTASAGAIDTQYF.

On this clonotype: No conserved phenylalanine or tryptophan ends this CDR3, so it is likely a read error. J is TRBJ2-1 and V is TRBV11-2; D is possibly TRBD1 or TRBD2 (5 bases each). The CDR3 runs to 16 residues. V gave up 5 bases and J gave up 6 bases, with 20 bases separating them. CDR1 is SGHAT, CDR2 FQNNGV, per germline. This CDR3 reads CASSPGTAGLPNEQFC. The CDR3 DNA follows: TGTGCCAGCAGCCCCGGGACCGCGGGTCTCCCCAATGAGCAGTTCTGC.